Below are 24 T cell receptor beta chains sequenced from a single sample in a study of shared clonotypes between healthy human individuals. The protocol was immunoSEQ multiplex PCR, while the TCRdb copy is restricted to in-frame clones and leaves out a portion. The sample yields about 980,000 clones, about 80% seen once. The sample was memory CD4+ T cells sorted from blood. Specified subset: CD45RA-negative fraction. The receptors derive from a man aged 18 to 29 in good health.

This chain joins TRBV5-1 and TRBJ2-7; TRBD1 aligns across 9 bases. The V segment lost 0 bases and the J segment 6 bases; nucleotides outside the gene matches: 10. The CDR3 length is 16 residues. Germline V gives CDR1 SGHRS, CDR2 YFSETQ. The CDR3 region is CASSLAGGQGGREQYF. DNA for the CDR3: TGCGCCAGCAGCTTGGCCGGGGGACAGGGCGGTCGCGAGCAGTACTTC.

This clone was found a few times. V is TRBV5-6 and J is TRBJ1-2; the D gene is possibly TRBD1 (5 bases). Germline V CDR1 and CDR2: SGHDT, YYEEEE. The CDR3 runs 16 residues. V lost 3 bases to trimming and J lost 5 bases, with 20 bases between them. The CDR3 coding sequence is TGTGCCAGCAGCTCTCGGGGGGAAGGGAAGTTATATGGCTACACCTTC. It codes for CASSSRGEGKLYGYTF.

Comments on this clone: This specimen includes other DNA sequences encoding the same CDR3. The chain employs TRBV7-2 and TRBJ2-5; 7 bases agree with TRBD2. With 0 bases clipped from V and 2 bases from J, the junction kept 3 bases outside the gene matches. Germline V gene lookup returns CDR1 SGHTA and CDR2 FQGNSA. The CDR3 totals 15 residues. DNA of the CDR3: TGTGCCAGCAGCTTAGCGGCTAGCGGACAAGAGACCCAGTACTTC. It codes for CASSLAASGQETQYF.

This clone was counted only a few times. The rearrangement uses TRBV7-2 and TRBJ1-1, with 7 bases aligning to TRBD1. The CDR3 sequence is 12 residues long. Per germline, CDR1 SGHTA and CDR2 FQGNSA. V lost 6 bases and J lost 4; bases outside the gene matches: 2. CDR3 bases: TGTGCCAGCAGGAGACAGGGCACTGAAGCTTTCTTT. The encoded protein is CASRRQGTEAFF. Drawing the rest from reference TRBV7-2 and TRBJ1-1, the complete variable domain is GAGVSQSPSNKVTEKGKDVELRCDPISGHTALYWYRQSLGQGLEFLIYFQGNSAPDKSGLPSDRFSAERTGGSVSTLTIQRTQQEDSAVYLCASRRQGTEAFFGQGTRLTVV.

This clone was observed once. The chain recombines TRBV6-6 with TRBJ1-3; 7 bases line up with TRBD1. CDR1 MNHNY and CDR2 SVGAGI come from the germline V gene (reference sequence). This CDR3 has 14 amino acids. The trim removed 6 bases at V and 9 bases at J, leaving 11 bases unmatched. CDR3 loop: CASSSGQSRVTIYF. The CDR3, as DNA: TGTGCCAGCAGCTCGGGACAGTCGCGAGTCACCATATATTTT.

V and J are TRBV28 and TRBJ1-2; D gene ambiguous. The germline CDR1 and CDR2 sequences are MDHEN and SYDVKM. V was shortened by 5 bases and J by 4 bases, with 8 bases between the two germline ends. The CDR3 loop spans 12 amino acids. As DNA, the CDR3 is TGTGCCAGCAGTGGGCCCGGCTATGGCTACACCTTC. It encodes CASSGPGYGYTF.

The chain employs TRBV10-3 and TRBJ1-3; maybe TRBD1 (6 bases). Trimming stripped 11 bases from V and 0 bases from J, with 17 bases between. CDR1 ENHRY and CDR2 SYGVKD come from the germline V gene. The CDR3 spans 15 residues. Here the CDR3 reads CAVGGRTDSGNTIYF. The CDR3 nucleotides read TGTGCCGTCGGGGGAAGGACAGACTCTGGAAACACCATATATTTT.

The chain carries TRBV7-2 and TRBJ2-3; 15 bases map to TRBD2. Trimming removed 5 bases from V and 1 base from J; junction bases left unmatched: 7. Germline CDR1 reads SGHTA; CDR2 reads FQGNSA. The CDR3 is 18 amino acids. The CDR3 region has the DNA TGTGCCAGCAGCCTTCGGACTAGCGGGAGGGATCGCACAGATACGCAGTATTTT. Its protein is CASSLRTSGRDRTDTQYF.

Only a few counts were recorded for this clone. The DNA for the CDR3 is TGTGCCAGCTCACCACCGGTGGGACAGGGTTTAACTAATGAAAAACTGTTTTTT. It specifies CASSPPVGQGLTNEKLFF. The chain links TRBV18 to TRBJ1-4, with 9 nucleotides matching TRBD1. Germline-derived CDR1 and CDR2 are KGHSH and LQKENI. After removal of 0 bases from V and 1 base from J, the junction contained 6 bases not matched to a gene. CDR3 size: 18 residues.

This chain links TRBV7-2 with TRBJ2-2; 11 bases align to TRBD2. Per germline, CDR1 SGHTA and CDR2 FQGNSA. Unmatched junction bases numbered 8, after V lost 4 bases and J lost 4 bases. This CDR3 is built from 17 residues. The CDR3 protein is CASSSLAGGRVTGELFF. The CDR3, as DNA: TGTGCCAGCAGCTCTTTAGCGGGAGGGCGAGTCACCGGGGAGCTGTTTTTT.

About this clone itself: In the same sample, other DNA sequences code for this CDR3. CDR3 residues: CATSRDHYEQYF. The CDR3 nucleotides read TGTGCCACCAGCAGGGATCATTACGAGCAGTACTTC. V usage is TRBV15 and J usage is TRBJ2-7, with D unresolved. Per germline, CDR1 LNHNV and CDR2 YYDKDF (reference sequence). This CDR3 spans 12 amino acids. V was pared by 3 bases and J by 4 bases, with 7 bases between.

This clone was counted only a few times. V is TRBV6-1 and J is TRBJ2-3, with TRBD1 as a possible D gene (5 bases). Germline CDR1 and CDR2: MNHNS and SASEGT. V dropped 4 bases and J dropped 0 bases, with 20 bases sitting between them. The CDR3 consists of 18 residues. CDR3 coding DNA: TGTGCCAGCAGTGTCGAAGGACACAGATACTTTAGCACAGATACGCAGTATTTT. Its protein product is CASSVEGHRYFSTDTQYF.

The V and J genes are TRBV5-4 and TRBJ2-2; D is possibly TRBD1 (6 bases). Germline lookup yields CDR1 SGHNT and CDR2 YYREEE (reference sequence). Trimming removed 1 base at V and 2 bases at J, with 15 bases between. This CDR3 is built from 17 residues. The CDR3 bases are TGTGCCAGCAGCTTGAGGACGACAGGAGATAACACCGGGGAGCTGTTTTTT. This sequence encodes CASSLRTTGDNTGELFF.

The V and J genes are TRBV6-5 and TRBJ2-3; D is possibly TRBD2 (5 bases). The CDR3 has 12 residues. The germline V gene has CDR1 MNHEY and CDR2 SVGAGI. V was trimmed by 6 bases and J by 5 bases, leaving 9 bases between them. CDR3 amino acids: CASSRGLDTQYF. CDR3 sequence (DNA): TGTGCCAGCAGCCGAGGGTTAGATACGCAGTATTTT.

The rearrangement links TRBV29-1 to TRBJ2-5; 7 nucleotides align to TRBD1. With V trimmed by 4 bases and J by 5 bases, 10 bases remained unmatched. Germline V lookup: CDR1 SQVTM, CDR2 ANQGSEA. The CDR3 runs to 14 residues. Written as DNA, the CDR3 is TGCAGCGTTGTTTCCTCGACAGGGATGGAGACCCAGTACTTC. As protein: CSVVSSTGMETQYF.

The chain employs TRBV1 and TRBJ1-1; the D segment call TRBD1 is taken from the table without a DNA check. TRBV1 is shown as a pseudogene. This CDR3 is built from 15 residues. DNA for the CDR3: TGCACCAGCAGCCGGACAGGGGATGAGGGCACTGAAGCTTTCTTT. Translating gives CTSSRTGDEGTEAFF.

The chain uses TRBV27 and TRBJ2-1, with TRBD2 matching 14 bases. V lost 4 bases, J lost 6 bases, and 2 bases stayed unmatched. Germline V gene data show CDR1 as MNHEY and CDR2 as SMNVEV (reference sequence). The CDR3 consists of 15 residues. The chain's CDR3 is CASSWGTSGGNEQFF. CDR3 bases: TGTGCCAGCAGTTGGGGGACTAGCGGGGGCAATGAGCAGTTCTTC.

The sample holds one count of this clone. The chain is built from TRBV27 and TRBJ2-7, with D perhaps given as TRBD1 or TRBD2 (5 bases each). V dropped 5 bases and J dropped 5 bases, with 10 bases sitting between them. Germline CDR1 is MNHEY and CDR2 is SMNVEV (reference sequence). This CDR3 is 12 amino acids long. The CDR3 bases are TGTGCCAGCAGTACGGGACCAAACGAGCAGTACTTC. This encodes CASSTGPNEQYF.

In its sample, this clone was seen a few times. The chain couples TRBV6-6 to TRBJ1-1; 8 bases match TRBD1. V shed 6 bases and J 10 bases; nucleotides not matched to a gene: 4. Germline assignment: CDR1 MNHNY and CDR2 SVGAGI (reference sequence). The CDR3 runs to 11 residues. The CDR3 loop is CASSHDRGAFF. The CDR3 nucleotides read TGTGCCAGCAGCCATGACAGGGGAGCTTTCTTT.

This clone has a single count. The CDR3 DNA sequence: TGCGCCAGCAGCTTCGGACAGGCTAGAGATGGCTACACCTTC. Encoded protein: CASSFGQARDGYTF. The chain uses TRBV5-1 and TRBJ1-2; 7 bases align to TRBD1. Germline trimming cut 2 bases from V and 6 bases from J; bases unmatched to any gene: 7. Germline assignment: CDR1 SGHRS and CDR2 YFSETQ. CDR3 length: 14 residues. Together with reference TRBV5-1 and TRBJ1-2, the CDR3 gives the full variable domain: KAGVTQTPRYLIKTRGQQVTLSCSPISGHRSVSWYQQTPGQGLQFLFEYFSETQRNKGNFPGRFSGRQFSNSRSEMNVSTLELGDSALYLCASSFGQARDGYTFGSGTRLTVV.

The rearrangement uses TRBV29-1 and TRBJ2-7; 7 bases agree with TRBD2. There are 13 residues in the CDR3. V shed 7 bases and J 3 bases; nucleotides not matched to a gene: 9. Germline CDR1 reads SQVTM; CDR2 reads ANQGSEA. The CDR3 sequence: CSAGDYRDYEQYF. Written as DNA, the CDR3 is TGCAGCGCTGGGGACTACCGCGACTACGAGCAGTACTTC.

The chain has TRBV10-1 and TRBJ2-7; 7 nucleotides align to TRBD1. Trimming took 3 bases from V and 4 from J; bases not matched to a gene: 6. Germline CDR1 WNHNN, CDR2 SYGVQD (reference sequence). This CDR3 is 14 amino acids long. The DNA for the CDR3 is TGCGCCAGCAGTGATCGTGACAGGGAATACGAGCAGTACTTC. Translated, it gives CASSDRDREYEQYF.

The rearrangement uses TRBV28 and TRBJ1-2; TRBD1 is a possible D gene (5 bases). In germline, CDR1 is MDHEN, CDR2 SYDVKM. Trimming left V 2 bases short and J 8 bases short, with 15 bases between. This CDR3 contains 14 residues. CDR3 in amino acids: CASSLGQTSLGYTF. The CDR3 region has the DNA TGTGCCAGCAGTTTAGGACAAACGTCTTTGGGCTACACCTTC.

CDR3 in DNA: TGTGCCAGCAGCTTAAAGGGGAGGATCCAAGAGACCCAGTACTTC. It specifies CASSLKGRIQETQYF. The rearrangement links TRBV5-6 to TRBJ2-5; a weak D match, TRBD2 (6 bases). Per the germline V gene, CDR1 is SGHDT and CDR2 is YYEEEE. Trimming stripped 2 bases from V and 1 base from J, with 12 bases between. The CDR3 extends over 15 amino acids.